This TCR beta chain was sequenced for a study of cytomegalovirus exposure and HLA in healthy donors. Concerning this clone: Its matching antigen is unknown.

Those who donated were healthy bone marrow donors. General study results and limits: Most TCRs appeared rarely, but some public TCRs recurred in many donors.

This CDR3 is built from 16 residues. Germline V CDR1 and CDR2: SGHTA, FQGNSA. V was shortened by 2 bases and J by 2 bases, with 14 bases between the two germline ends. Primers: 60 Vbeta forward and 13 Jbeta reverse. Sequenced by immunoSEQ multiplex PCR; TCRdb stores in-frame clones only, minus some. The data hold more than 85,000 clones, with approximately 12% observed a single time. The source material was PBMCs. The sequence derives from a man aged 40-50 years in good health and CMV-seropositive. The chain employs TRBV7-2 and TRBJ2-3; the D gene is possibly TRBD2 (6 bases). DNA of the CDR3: TGTGCCAGCAGCTTAAGGGGAGGAACAAACACAGATACGCAGTATTTT. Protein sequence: CASSLRGGTNTDTQYF.